This entry lists 20 T cell receptor beta chains sequenced from one sample in a study of response to subunit inactivated influenza vaccine. Each CDR3 protein is one row after TCRdb ran MiXCR on the RT-PCR reads. The sample includes 500,000 to 700,000 distinct CDR3 sequences, around a quarter of them seen just once. These data were likewise used in another study, on T cells expressing NK-cell markers. That report adds: TCR beta cDNA was generated via 5'RACE template switching incorporating UMIs.

The sample consisted of CD4+ T cells sorted from PBMCs, taken 11 to 12 days after vaccination. The receptor set was obtained from a man aged 50 to 60 who received an inactivated influenza vaccine.

The chain is built from TRBV20-1 and TRBJ2-2, with D unresolved. V was shortened by 3 bases and J by 0 bases, with 14 bases between the two germline ends. Germline V gives CDR1 DFQATT, CDR2 SNEGSKA (reference sequence). The CDR3 has 16 amino acids. The CDR3 DNA follows: TGCAGTGCTAGTCGTTCATCCAGGACGAACACCGGGGAGCTGTTTTTT. It encodes CSASRSSRTNTGELFF.

Only a few counts were recorded for this clonotype. The rearrangement uses TRBV7-8 and TRBJ1-5, with D perhaps TRBD1 (6 bases). V was clipped by 5 bases and J by 4 bases, with 15 bases between them. The CDR3 is made up of 15 amino acids. Germline CDR1 and CDR2: SGHVS and FQNEAQ. Here the CDR3 DNA reads TGTGCCAGCAGCACAGGACAGACCTTGAATCAGCCCCAGCATTTT. It encodes CASSTGQTLNQPQHF.

J is TRBJ1-1 and V is TRBV7-2; possibly TRBD1 for D (5 bases). Germline V gives CDR1 SGHTA, CDR2 FQGNSA. There are 15 residues in the CDR3. V gave up 2 bases and J gave up 1 base, with 11 bases separating them. CDR3 in amino acids: CASSLHGGANTEAFF. The CDR3, as DNA: TGTGCCAGCAGCTTACACGGAGGGGCGAACACTGAAGCTTTCTTT.

This chain connects TRBV5-1 to TRBJ2-5, with D uncertain. The length of the CDR3 is 15 residues. Per the germline V gene, CDR1 is SGHRS and CDR2 is YFSETQ. The V gene lost 0 bases and the J gene lost 5 bases, with 14 bases spanning the gap. The CDR3 loop is CASSLEAGEWETQYF. The DNA of the CDR3 is TGCGCCAGCAGCTTGGAGGCAGGAGAGTGGGAGACCCAGTACTTC.

The rearrangement joins TRBV12-3 or TRBV12-4 to TRBJ1-1; no clear D. With 3 bases removed from V and 1 base from J, the gap between germline ends came to 12 bases. This CDR3 contains 15 residues. The DNA for the CDR3 is TGTGCCAGCAGTTTTCCCGAAATGCGGAACACTGAAGCTTTCTTT. Protein product: CASSFPEMRNTEAFF.

This clonotype appeared a few times. The V gene is TRBV11-2, the J gene TRBJ2-5, with 10 positions matching TRBD1. The CDR3 loop spans 15 amino acids. V was pared by 5 bases and J by 5 bases, with 8 bases of the junction left unmatched. CDR1 is SGHAT and CDR2 is FQNNGV in the germline V gene. The DNA of the CDR3 is TGTGCCAGCAGCCCAGGGACAGGGGCGTGGGAGACCCAGTACTTC. Protein product: CASSPGTGAWETQYF.

This clonotype occurred a few times. The J gene is TRBJ1-2, the V gene TRBV7-2, with D possibly TRBD1 on 5 matching bases. The CDR3 loop spans 14 amino acids. The germline gives CDR1 SGHTA, CDR2 FQGNSA. The ends were cut back, 5 bases at V and 0 bases at J, with 10 bases in the middle. The CDR3 sequence is CASSPRDANYGYTF. The CDR3, as DNA: TGTGCCAGCAGCCCACGGGACGCTAACTATGGCTACACCTTC.

This clonotype showed up just once. The chain couples TRBV3-1 to TRBJ2-7; possible D gene TRBD2, 8 bases. Germline-derived CDR1 and CDR2 are LGHDT and YNNKEL (reference sequence). V was trimmed by 9 bases and J by 6 bases, leaving 21 bases between them. The CDR3 has 14 amino acids. CDR3 DNA: TGTGCCAGTGGAGGGGGCGGACTAGCACGCGAGCAGTACTTC. Its protein is CASGGGGLAREQYF.

V and J are TRBV27 and TRBJ2-7; D is uncertain. CDR3 length: 9 residues. Germline V CDR1 and CDR2: MNHEY, SMNVEV (reference sequence). V lost 10 bases and J 8 bases, leaving 9 bases between the germline ends. This CDR3 is CANSTQQYF. As DNA, the CDR3 is TGTGCCAACAGCACTCAGCAGTACTTC.

This sequence joins TRBV15 and TRBJ2-1; the match to TRBD2 covers 8 bases. Trimming cost V 5 bases and J 7 bases; bases outside gene matches: 13. Germline CDR1 and CDR2: LNHNV and YYDKDF (reference sequence). The CDR3 contains 16 residues. The CDR3 loop reads CATSGRSGRVGNEQFF. CDR3 DNA: TGTGCCACCAGCGGCCGGAGCGGGAGAGTTGGAAATGAGCAGTTCTTC.

The chain recombines TRBV29-1 with TRBJ2-7, with a tentative D call TRBD1 (6 bases). Per the germline V gene, CDR1 is SQVTM and CDR2 is ANQGSEA. V lost 0 bases, J lost 6 bases, and 12 bases lay in between. The CDR3 loop spans 13 amino acids. The CDR3 nucleotides read TGCAGCGTTGAAGAAGGGGGAGTAACCGAGCAGTACTTC. Residues: CSVEEGGVTEQYF.

In this sample, this clonotype turned up a few times. V gene TRBV15 combines with J gene TRBJ2-2, with D perhaps TRBD1 (6 bases). Between the trimmed V and J ends, which lost 1 base and 6 bases, there was a span of 15 bases. The germline V gene encodes CDR1 LNHNV and CDR2 YYDKDF (reference sequence). The CDR3 runs 16 residues. The CDR3 DNA reads as TGTGCCACCAGCAGAGTAGCCAGGCCAGGGGCCGGGGAGCTGTTTTTT. Translating it yields CATSRVARPGAGELFF.

This clonotype has more than one count but fewer than ten. The rearrangement joins TRBV6-2 or TRBV6-3 to TRBJ2-1; D is ambiguous. Germline CDR1 and CDR2: MNHEY and SVGEGT. V shed 0 bases and J shed 6 bases, with 0 bases lying between them. This CDR3 has 11 residues. CDR3 sequence reads: CASSYSNEQFF. CDR3 nucleotides: TGTGCCAGCAGTTACTCCAATGAGCAGTTCTTC.

The V and J genes are TRBV5-1 and TRBJ2-7; no clear D gene. Looked up from germline, CDR1 is SGHRS and CDR2 is YFSETQ. The CDR3 spans 16 residues. With 1 base removed from V and 1 base from J, the gap between germline ends came to 15 bases. This CDR3 is CASSLWASEKSYEQYF. CDR3 nucleotides: TGCGCCAGCAGCTTGTGGGCTTCTGAGAAATCCTACGAGCAGTACTTC.

The chain combines TRBV6-1 with TRBJ1-3; 8 bases fit TRBD1. V gave up 7 bases and J gave up 4 bases; unmatched junction bases: 9. The CDR3 length is 15 residues. Germline values: CDR1 MNHNS, CDR2 SASEGT. The CDR3 reads CASTTDRGFGNTIYF. The CDR3 coding sequence is TGTGCCAGCACCACCGACAGGGGCTTCGGAAACACCATATATTTT.

This clonotype has more than one count but fewer than ten. The CDR3 spells CASSPRLGQALGQPQHF. The CDR3 coding sequence is TGTGCCAGCAGCCCCAGACTCGGACAGGCTTTGGGACAGCCCCAGCATTTT. V gene TRBV7-2 combines with J gene TRBJ1-5; 7 bases are a match to TRBD1. V dropped 5 bases and J dropped 7; count of bases not matched to a gene: 17. Germline loops: CDR1 SGHTA, CDR2 FQGNSA. There are 17 residues in the CDR3. Drawing the rest from reference TRBV7-2 and TRBJ1-5, the complete variable domain is GAGVSQSPSNKVTEKGKDVELRCDPISGHTALYWYRQSLGQGLEFLIYFQGNSAPDKSGLPSDRFSAERTGGSVSTLTIQRTQQEDSAVYLCASSPRLGQALGQPQHFGDGTRLSIL.

This clonotype came up many times. The CDR3 spells CSASRRVEQFF. The CDR3 DNA reads as TGCAGTGCCAGTAGGCGGGTCGAGCAGTTCTTC. The chain joins TRBV20-1 to TRBJ2-1; possibly TRBD2 for D (5 bases). Germline V gives CDR1 DFQATT, CDR2 SNEGSKA (reference sequence). This CDR3 spans 11 amino acids. V was pared by 6 bases and J by 10 bases, with 13 bases between.

A few counts support this clonotype. The CDR3 coding sequence is TGTGCCAGCAGCCAAGGCTCACAGACTAATCAGCCCCAGCATTTT. As protein: CASSQGSQTNQPQHF. The chain recombines TRBV16 with TRBJ1-5; D is uncertain. Germline loops: CDR1 KGHSY, CDR2 FQNENV. The CDR3 sequence is 15 residues long. Between the trimmed V and J ends, which lost 2 bases and 4 bases, there was a span of 12 bases.

With respect to this clonotype: The junction departs from germline at one end; a sequencing error may be responsible. The chain joins TRBV7-9 to TRBJ2-5, with D possibly TRBD2 on 6 matching bases. Looked up from germline, CDR1 is SEHNR and CDR2 is FQNEAQ (reference sequence). The CDR3 totals 15 residues. CDR3 in amino acids: CASSVAETSKETQYF. CDR3 nucleotide sequence: TGTGCCAGCAGCGTAGCCGAGACTAGTAAAGAGACCCAGTACTTC.

The V call is TRBV30, the J call TRBJ2-7, with D perhaps TRBD1 (6 bases). In germline, CDR1 is GTSNPN, CDR2 SVGIG (reference sequence). The CDR3 spans 15 residues. V dropped 1 base and J dropped 0 bases, with 13 bases sitting between them. As DNA, the CDR3 is TGTGCCTGGAGTGGGGGGACATTAAGCTCCTACGAGCAGTACTTC. This encodes CAWSGGTLSSYEQYF.